The 22 T cell receptor beta chains given below trace back to one sample, sequenced in a study of blood T cell repertoires in COVID-19. This table comes from immunoSEQ multiplex PCR, and its TCRdb copy is limited to in-frame clones, with some not included. This table has over 140,000 clones, roughly four fifths appearing once. Sequenced material: peripheral blood. These receptors came from a woman aged 60-70 years with acute or convalescent COVID-19.

This rearrangement joins TRBV12-3 or TRBV12-4 to TRBJ2-1, with 7 bases that match TRBD2. After removal of 6 bases from V and 10 bases from J, the junction contained 3 bases not matched to a gene. The CDR3 has 11 amino acids. The CDR3 DNA reads as TGTGCCAGCAGAAAGGGAGGGGAGCAGTTCTTC. Amino acids: CASRKGGEQFF.

The chain uses TRBV18 and TRBJ2-3; possibly TRBD2 for D (5 bases). The CDR3 is 13 residues long. CDR1 KGHSH and CDR2 LQKENI come from the germline V gene. V gave up 5 bases and J gave up 3 bases, with 9 bases separating them. CDR3 sequence (DNA): TGTGCCAGCTCATGGGAGAGAACAGATACGCAGTATTTT. It encodes CASSWERTDTQYF.

The chain employs TRBV25-1 and TRBJ2-7; D may be TRBD2 (6 bases). Trimming pared 7 bases from V and 0 bases from J, leaving 13 bases between. CDR1 MGHDK and CDR2 SYGVNS come from the germline V gene. This CDR3 has 14 residues. The CDR3 sequence: CASNQDGGSYEQYF. The DNA for the CDR3 is TGTGCCAGCAATCAAGACGGGGGCTCCTACGAGCAGTACTTC.

This clone was counted a few times. The V call is TRBV5-1, the J call TRBJ2-7, with 7 positions matching TRBD2. Looked up from germline, CDR1 is SGHRS and CDR2 is YFSETQ. V lost 0 bases to trimming and J lost 3 bases; unmatched junction nucleotides: 3. The CDR3 is 14 amino acids. CDR3 nucleotide sequence: TGCGCCAGCAGCTTGGAAGGACTAGGCTACGAGCAGTACTTC. This encodes CASSLEGLGYEQYF.

V usage is TRBV3-1 (or the pseudogene TRBV3-2) and J usage is TRBJ2-4; TRBD2 aligns across 8 bases. V dropped 0 bases and J dropped 0; count of bases not matched to a gene: 13. The CDR3 has 20 amino acids. Germline loops: CDR1 LGHDT, CDR2 YNNKEL (reference sequence). CDR3: CASSQDNLGLAGGAKNIQYF. The CDR3 DNA reads as TGTGCCAGCAGCCAAGATAATTTAGGCCTAGCGGGTGGAGCCAAAAACATTCAGTACTTC.

The chain couples TRBV4-1 to TRBJ1-1; maybe TRBD1 (5 bases). This CDR3 spans 16 amino acids. CDR1 is MGHRA, CDR2 YSYEKL, per germline. V was shortened by 2 bases and J by 3 bases, with 16 bases between the two germline ends. CDR3 region: CASSQTPPRGDTEAFF. For the CDR3, the DNA is TGCGCCAGCAGCCAAACGCCCCCCCGGGGGGACACTGAAGCTTTCTTT.

The rearrangement links TRBV7-9 to TRBJ2-7, with unresolved D. Between the trimmed V and J ends, which lost 5 bases and 4 bases, there was a span of 15 bases. The germline gives CDR1 SEHNR, CDR2 FQNEAQ (reference sequence). The CDR3 spans 14 residues. CDR3 loop: CASSPRSYQYEQYF. CDR3 in DNA: TGTGCCAGCAGCCCCCGGTCCTACCAATACGAGCAGTACTTC.

In this sample, this clone turned up a few times. The V and J genes are TRBV6-5 and TRBJ1-5, with a weak D call TRBD1 (5 bases). V lost 5 bases and J 3 bases, leaving 14 bases between the germline ends. The CDR3 extends over 15 amino acids. Germline CDR1 reads MNHEY; CDR2 reads SVGAGI. This chain's CDR3 is CASSPSGGNNQPQHF. In nucleotides, the CDR3 is TGTGCCAGCAGTCCCTCCGGGGGGAACAATCAGCCCCAGCATTTT.

The chain joins TRBV2 to TRBJ1-3; 8 bases fit TRBD1. V shed 6 bases, J shed 8 bases, and the junction held 9 bases outside the gene matches. The V gene's germline CDR1 is SNHLY and CDR2 FYNNEI. This CDR3 comprises 14 residues. The CDR3 DNA sequence: TGTGCCAGCAGGCTAGACAGGGGAGGAGACACCATATATTTT. Encoded protein: CASRLDRGGDTIYF.

The CDR3 loop is CASSVQRSTGELFF. The CDR3 DNA sequence: TGCGCCAGCAGCGTTCAGCGGAGCACCGGGGAGCTGTTTTTT. The rearrangement joins TRBV5-1 to TRBJ2-2; possible D gene TRBD2, 5 bases. CDR1 and CDR2 from the germline V gene are SGHRS and YFSETQ. Trimming removed 4 bases from V and 4 bases from J, with 11 bases in between. The CDR3 is 14 residues long.

The rearrangement joins TRBV4-2 to TRBJ2-2, with unresolved D. The CDR3 loop spans 15 amino acids. The germline CDR1 and CDR2 sequences are LGHNA and YNFKEQ. Trimming stripped 0 bases from V and 9 bases from J, with 14 bases between. In DNA form, the CDR3 reads TGTGCCAGCAGCCAAGAGGTAGCCGGCTCCAGGGAGCTGTTTTTT. This gives the protein CASSQEVAGSRELFF.

V and J are TRBV7-2 and TRBJ1-2; D remains ambiguous. V lost 1 base to trimming and J lost 4 bases, with 10 bases between them. There are 14 residues in the CDR3. CDR1 SGHTA and CDR2 FQGNSA come from the germline V gene. In nucleotides, the CDR3 is TGTGCCAGCAGCTTAGGACGGACTAGCTATGGCTACACCTTC. Amino acid sequence: CASSLGRTSYGYTF.

The chain joins TRBV4-1 to TRBJ2-1; 11 bases agree with TRBD2. V lost 5 bases, J lost 4 bases, and 7 bases stayed unmatched. Germline CDR1 and CDR2: MGHRA and YSYEKL. The CDR3 is 16 amino acids. CDR3 in amino acids: CASSTVAGGLYNEQFF. The CDR3 coding sequence is TGCGCCAGCAGCACAGTAGCGGGAGGGCTTTACAATGAGCAGTTCTTC.

This clone was seen a few times. The rearrangement uses TRBV3-1 (or the pseudogene TRBV3-2) and TRBJ1-3, with D perhaps TRBD1 (5 bases). The V gene's germline CDR1 is LGHDT and CDR2 YNNKEL (reference sequence). The CDR3 is 16 amino acids. Trimming cost V 0 bases and J 0 bases, with 9 bases left between them. The CDR3 is CASSQERGYSGNTIYF. In DNA form, the CDR3 reads TGTGCCAGCAGCCAAGAAAGGGGATACTCTGGAAACACCATATATTTT.

CDR3 protein: CASSPGGTEYTGELFF. CDR3 DNA: TGTGCCAGCAGTCCCGGGGGTACAGAGTACACCGGGGAGCTGTTTTTT. The genes are TRBV6-2 or TRBV6-3 and TRBJ2-2, with D perhaps matching TRBD2 (6 bases). V lost 5 bases and J lost 3, with 16 bases in between. Germline CDR1 is MNHEY and CDR2 is SVGEGT. This CDR3 contains 16 residues.

The chain uses TRBV19 and TRBJ1-4; D is perhaps TRBD1 (6 bases). V shed 5 bases and J shed 7 bases, with 20 bases lying between them. Germline-derived CDR1 and CDR2 are LNHDA and SQIVND (reference sequence). CDR3 size: 16 residues. CDR3 region: CASSAPTGGPSEKLFF. CDR3 DNA: TGTGCCAGTAGTGCCCCGACGGGGGGCCCCAGTGAAAAACTGTTTTTT.

The chain has TRBV11-2 and TRBJ2-6; D gene uncertain. This CDR3 has 19 amino acids. The ends were cut back, 2 bases at V and 0 bases at J, with 17 bases in the middle. The germline CDR1 and CDR2 sequences are SGHAT and FQNNGV. The DNA for the CDR3 is TGTGCCAGCAGCTTAACTCCCCACTTTCCTCGCTCTGGGGCCAACGTCCTGACTTTC. Translation: CASSLTPHFPRSGANVLTF.

The table lists this clone with a count of one. The V and J genes are TRBV7-2 and TRBJ2-7; TRBD2 agrees at 11 bases. This CDR3 is 16 amino acids long. V dropped 5 bases and J dropped 1; count of bases not matched to a gene: 7. Germline loops: CDR1 SGHTA, CDR2 FQGNSA. CDR3 loop: CASSPGLAGGSYEQYF. The CDR3 DNA is TGTGCCAGCAGCCCCGGACTAGCGGGCGGATCCTACGAGCAGTACTTC. Looking up the rest from reference TRBV7-2 and TRBJ2-7 gives the full variable domain: GAGVSQSPSNKVTEKGKDVELRCDPISGHTALYWYRQSLGQGLEFLIYFQGNSAPDKSGLPSDRFSAERTGGSVSTLTIQRTQQEDSAVYLCASSPGLAGGSYEQYFGPGTRLTVT.

The V gene is TRBV24-1, the J gene TRBJ2-2, with 15 bases identical to TRBD2. This CDR3 is 14 amino acids long. The V and J ends lost 10 bases and 6 bases, in that order; junction bases with no gene match: 2. Germline V gives CDR1 KGHDR, CDR2 SFDVKD. CDR3 region: CATGTSGRSGELFF. The CDR3 nucleotides are TGTGCCACAGGGACTAGCGGGAGGTCCGGGGAGCTGTTTTTT.

The rearrangement links TRBV30 to TRBJ1-1, with D unresolved. V dropped 3 bases and J dropped 6 bases, with 11 bases sitting between them. Per germline, CDR1 GTSNPN and CDR2 SVGIG (reference sequence). The CDR3 totals 12 residues. This CDR3 is CAWSVGWAEAFF. As DNA, the CDR3 is TGTGCCTGGAGCGTGGGCTGGGCTGAAGCTTTCTTT.

This clone was counted once. The rearrangement joins TRBV7-2 to TRBJ2-7, with D unresolved. The ends were cut back, 2 bases at V and 3 bases at J, with 20 bases in the middle. Looked up from germline, CDR1 is SGHTA and CDR2 is FQGNSA. This CDR3 spans 17 amino acids. The CDR3 sequence: CASSLREEVGRHYEQYF. The CDR3, as DNA: TGTGCCAGCAGCTTAAGAGAGGAAGTAGGCCGGCACTACGAGCAGTACTTC.

The rearrangement uses TRBV27 and TRBJ2-7; 9 bases map to TRBD2. The CDR3 runs to 15 residues. CDR1 MNHEY and CDR2 SMNVEV come from the germline V gene (reference sequence). Losses at the gene ends were 5 bases for V and 5 bases for J; bases not matched to a gene: 10. CDR3 DNA sequence: TGTGCCAGCAGTCAAACGGGACTAGCTAACCACGAGCAGTACTTC. It specifies CASSQTGLANHEQYF.